Listed below are T cell receptor beta chains from one sample, sequenced in a study of CD8+ T cells in alopecia areata. Some clones are missing from TCRdb's copy, which holds only in-frame ones; the method was immunoSEQ multiplex PCR. The sample contains 150,000 to 200,000 clones, about three fifths of which appear only once. Material: CD4+ T cells sorted from blood, obtained at week 24, from a patient treated with tofacitinib. These receptors came from a human donor with alopecia areata. The CDR3 runs from the conserved cysteine through the conserved F or W.

j_call	v_call	cdr3_aa
TRBJ1-2	TRBV5-6	CASSLGGSNYGYTF
TRBJ2-1	TRBV7-3	CASSDYNEQFF
TRBJ2-5	TRBV7-2	CASSSAQSWETQYF
TRBJ2-5	TRBV7-2	CASSLLGGQQETQYF
TRBJ2-3	TRBV29-1	CSVDAVAGETQYF
TRBJ2-1	TRBV19	CASSSTSGAYNEQFF
TRBJ2-1	TRBV5-6	CASSHTLQGAHYNEQFF
TRBJ2-7	TRBV28	CASSPQEVDNYEQYF
TRBJ1-1	TRBV30	CACGRLNTEAFF
TRBJ1-5	TRBV27	CASGTRSNQPQHF
TRBJ2-3	TRBV5-6	CASSLGDYTQYF
TRBJ1-1	TRBV6-6	CASSYSQGAGEAFF
TRBJ2-3	TRBV29-1	CSTGEDTQYF
TRBJ2-2	TRBV4-1	CASSQVDMGLGTGELFF
TRBJ1-2	TRBV30	CAWSAYRDGYTF
TRBJ1-2	TRBV4-1	CASSYGAGGGYTF
TRBJ1-1	TRBV29-1	CSVVFQMNTEAFF
TRBJ1-5	TRBV27	CASSSTGGQPQHF
TRBJ1-5	TRBV6-5	CASGGLGNQPQHF
TRBJ2-3	TRBV18	CASSRVRSSTDTQYF
TRBJ2-3	TRBV29-1	CSVANTGGLAADTQYF
TRBJ1-1	TRBV5-1	CASSYSGQGVGTEAFF
TRBJ1-4	TRBV30	CAWKLGGDEKLFF
TRBJ2-7	TRBV2	CASASTGTTIEQYF
TRBJ1-5	TRBV2	CASTTGFNQPQHF
TRBJ2-5	TRBV30	CAWSGRQETQYF
TRBJ2-7	TRBV5-1	CASFEGPASYEQYF
TRBJ2-3	TRBV7-2	CASSSRRADLTDTQYF
TRBJ2-3	TRBV29-1	CSVAVSGSADTQYF
TRBJ1-1	TRBV2	CASTIEKNTEAFF
TRBJ1-5	TRBV9	CARKGTSCQPQHF
TRBJ1-4	TRBV7-8	CASSLRWDNEKLFF
TRBJ1-4	TRBV7-2	CASSDRGTWGEKLFF
TRBJ2-4	TRBV29-1	CSVKDGKNIQYF
TRBJ1-6	TRBV2	CASSEAGQVNSPLHF
TRBJ1-1	TRBV19	CASSGPVGNTEAFF
TRBJ1-2	TRBV5-1	CASSSAGASNYGYTF
TRBJ1-1	TRBV9	CASSESSRAEAFF
TRBJ2-7	TRBV5-6	CASSSRDTFYEQYF
TRBJ1-1	TRBV7-6	CASSLHQVNTEAFF
TRBJ1-2	TRBV29-1	CSVRDRGPYGYTF
TRBJ1-1	TRBV6-6	CASSYSKGSEAFF
TRBJ2-3	TRBV5-1	CASRGTDTQYF
TRBJ1-1	TRBV30	CAWRKPPREAFF
TRBJ1-5	TRBV25-1	CASSAPYSNQPQHF
TRBJ1-2	TRBV6-5	CASSYTGTSGYTF
TRBJ1-2	TRBV29-1	CSVDGRSHGYTF
TRBJ2-3	TRBV7-9	CASSLTPDGGTQYF
TRBJ1-5	TRBV6-1	CASSADRVRGNQPQHF
TRBJ1-2	TRBV30	CAWTGQGVYGYTF
TRBJ1-1	TRBV19	CASSSSDRNTEAFF
TRBJ2-1	TRBV5-1	CASSLLAGASYNEQFF
TRBJ1-1	TRBV29-1	CSVGLMNARTEAFF
TRBJ1-4	TRBV27	CASSLEGFGEKLFF
TRBJ2-5	TRBV5-1	CASSFRTVQETQYF
TRBJ2-2	TRBV15	CATSRTDRGSGELFF
TRBJ1-4	TRBV5-6	CASSLDRTLGGLFF
TRBJ2-1	TRBV7-3	CASSPPSASSYNEQFF
TRBJ2-3	TRBV6-4	CASSDQAGTDTQYF
TRBJ2-1	TRBV29-1	CSVERRLQFDEQFF